These 21 T cell receptor beta chains came from one sample sequenced in a study of human T cells and chemical hapten exposure (dated by TCRdb to the early 2020s). Libraries were built with RACE. Sequencing was performed on a NextSeq 500. In TCRdb, the public reads were trimmed at Q25 with fastp and aligned with MiXCR, with productive beta chains retained. Each CDR3 protein appears once, grouped with its most common genes and DNA. The sample table lists under 450,000 distinct CDR3 sequences, about 6.9% of them with a count of one. The top ten constitute more than 5.5% of the sample. Sample time point, as interpreted from the label and publication: patch test 2, 6 weeks after DPC sensitization. The label giving this sample's treatment or condition can be read as: therapeutic diphenylcyclopropenone sensitization with weekly scalp DPC. The sample was whole blood, taken in connection with sensitization to the hapten diphenylcyclopropenone (DPC). These TCRs come from a woman aged 18-29 years with alopecia areata. Some clones in this sample may be carry-over from other donors' samples.

This clonotype was recorded a few times. The V call is TRBV3-1, the J call TRBJ2-5; the D gene is possibly TRBD2 (6 bases). Trimming left V 3 bases short and J 9 bases short, with 11 bases between. The CDR3 consists of 12 residues. Germline CDR1 and CDR2: LGHDT and YNNKEL (reference sequence). The CDR3 DNA is TGTGCCAGCAGCCAGGGCCGCGGGGCCCAGTACTTC. This gives the protein CASSQGRGAQYF.

In this sample, this clonotype turned up a few times. V gene TRBV9 combines with J gene TRBJ2-7; maybe TRBD2 (5 bases). The CDR3 extends over 12 amino acids. The V end lost 4 bases, the J end lost 6 bases, and 11 bases lay between the germline ends. Germline CDR1 reads SGDLS; CDR2 reads YYNGEE. The CDR3 spells CASSPVSGEQYF. In nucleotides, the CDR3 is TGTGCCAGCAGCCCCGTCAGCGGCGAGCAGTACTTC.

About this clonotype itself: Compared with germline, one end of the junction differs, possibly owing to a read error. The chain combines TRBV6-5 with TRBJ1-1; D is unclear. Germline V gives CDR1 MNHEY, CDR2 SVGAGI. The CDR3 spans 16 residues. Here the CDR3 reads CTSSRRTFPGGAEAFF. The DNA for the CDR3 is TGTACCAGCAGCCGACGGACTTTCCCGGGCGGCGCTGAAGCTTTCTTT.

This clonotype was observed many times. The chain joins TRBV18 to TRBJ1-4; 9 bases are a match to TRBD1. With V trimmed by 4 bases and J by 5 bases, 5 bases remained unmatched. The germline V gene encodes CDR1 KGHSH and CDR2 LQKENI. The CDR3 has 15 residues. The CDR3 nucleotides read TGTGCCAGCTCACTGCCGACAGGGGGAAATGAAAAACTGTTTTTT. As protein: CASSLPTGGNEKLFF.

This clonotype was seen repeatedly, ten times or more. J is TRBJ2-3 and V is TRBV5-1; D not certain. V was trimmed by 4 bases and J by 2 bases, leaving 14 bases between them. The CDR3 extends over 15 amino acids. From germline, CDR1 is SGHRS and CDR2 YFSETQ. The CDR3 protein is CASSRNYSPTDTQYF. The CDR3 DNA reads as TGCGCCAGCAGCCGGAATTACAGCCCCACAGATACGCAGTATTTT.

The chain couples TRBV6-1 to TRBJ2-3; a possible D gene is TRBD2 (6 bases). The CDR3 covers 15 residues. Trimming left V 6 bases short and J 2 bases short, with 15 bases between. Germline V gene lookup returns CDR1 MNHNS and CDR2 SASEGT. In DNA form, the CDR3 reads TGTGCCAGCAGGGTGCGGAGGGTCCACACAGATACGCAGTATTTT. It specifies CASRVRRVHTDTQYF.

Ten or more counts support this clonotype. This chain links TRBV7-2 with TRBJ2-2; perhaps TRBD1 as D (6 bases). The ends were cut back, 0 bases at V and 1 base at J, with 18 bases in the middle. The CDR3 sequence is 19 residues long. The germline V gene has CDR1 SGHTA and CDR2 FQGNSA. CDR3 protein: CASSLALKGTFRNTGELFF. The CDR3 DNA is TGTGCCAGCAGCTTAGCGCTAAAAGGGACATTTCGGAACACCGGGGAGCTGTTTTTT.

This clonotype was seen more than once but under ten times. This chain links TRBV18 with TRBJ2-2; TRBD2 matches 13 bases. The CDR3 totals 18 residues. Trimming removed 3 bases from V and 0 bases from J; junction bases left unmatched: 4. Germline V gives CDR1 KGHSH, CDR2 LQKENI. This CDR3 reads CASSPGTSGVANTGELFF. The CDR3 nucleotides read TGTGCCAGCTCACCGGGGACTAGCGGGGTCGCGAACACCGGGGAGCTGTTTTTT. The whole variable domain, remainder taken from reference TRBV18 and TRBJ2-2, is NAGVMQNPRHLVRRRGQEARLRCSPMKGHSHVYWYRQLPEEGLKFMVYLQKENIIDESGMPKERFSAEFPKEGPSILRIQQVVRGDSAAYFCASSPGTSGVANTGELFFGEGSRLTVL.

This clonotype was recorded many times. The chain combines TRBV7-2 with TRBJ1-6; D is ambiguous. The CDR3 spans 16 residues. The germline gives CDR1 SGHTA, CDR2 FQGNSA. V gave up 2 bases and J gave up 9 bases, with 17 bases separating them. CDR3 amino acids: CASSLRAGRDGSPLHF. In DNA form, the CDR3 reads TGTGCCAGCAGCTTACGGGCGGGAAGAGACGGTTCACCCCTCCACTTT.

This clonotype was observed at least ten times. CDR3: CASSLAGTVSGNTIYF. As DNA, the CDR3 is TGCGCCAGCAGCTTGGCCGGGACAGTCTCTGGAAACACCATATATTTT. The rearrangement uses TRBV5-1 and TRBJ1-3; 7 bases line up with TRBD1. The CDR3 loop spans 16 amino acids. Germline V gene data show CDR1 as SGHRS and CDR2 as YFSETQ. Germline trimming cut 0 bases from V and 0 bases from J; bases unmatched to any gene: 3.

This clonotype was seen more than once but under ten times. The chain employs TRBV27 and TRBJ2-5; 13 positions agree with TRBD2. Trimming removed 8 bases from V and 4 bases from J; junction bases left unmatched: 13. Looked up from germline, CDR1 is MNHEY and CDR2 is SMNVEV (reference sequence). This CDR3 has 17 residues. Here the CDR3 reads CASGRLAGGHSGETQYF. The CDR3 nucleotides read TGTGCCAGCGGACGACTAGCGGGGGGACACTCGGGAGAGACCCAGTACTTC.

J is TRBJ2-1 and V is TRBV6-5, with 11 bases fitting TRBD2. Germline V gene data show CDR1 as MNHEY and CDR2 as SVGAGI. V shed 2 bases, J shed 5 bases, and the junction held 5 bases outside the gene matches. The CDR3 has 16 residues. The CDR3 bases are TGTGCCAGCAGTTACGCCCTAGCGGGGGGCAACAATGAGCAGTTCTTC. Protein: CASSYALAGGNNEQFF.

This clonotype was counted only a few times. The chain uses TRBV13 and TRBJ2-7; weak D call: TRBD2 (6 bases). Germline-derived CDR1 and CDR2 are PRHDT and FYEKMQ (reference sequence). The CDR3 is 18 amino acids. Trimming took off 5 bases at V and 2 bases at J, with 25 bases between the two ends. CDR3 nucleotides: TGTGCCAGCAGCCGCCGAAATAAGCACGGGGGTCATCCCTACGAGCAGTACTTC. Translated: CASSRRNKHGGHPYEQYF.

In its sample, this clonotype was seen many times. V is TRBV6-2 or TRBV6-3 and J is TRBJ1-5; D remains ambiguous. Germline-derived CDR1 and CDR2 are MNHEY and SVGEGT. This CDR3 is built from 12 residues. With 5 bases removed from V and 4 bases from J, the gap between germline ends came to 6 bases. CDR3 in amino acids: CASSRGNQPQHF. CDR3 DNA sequence: TGTGCCAGCAGTCGGGGAAATCAGCCCCAGCATTTT.

J is TRBJ2-5 and V is TRBV7-3, with 8 bases that match TRBD2. V lost 5 bases to trimming and J lost 5 bases; unmatched junction nucleotides: 7. The CDR3 is made up of 14 amino acids. Germline assignment: CDR1 SGHTA and CDR2 FQGTGA. The CDR3 nucleotides are TGTGCCAGCAGCCCTAGTAGCGGGGTTGAGACCCAGTACTTC. Translating gives CASSPSSGVETQYF.

This clonotype occurred many times. The chain uses TRBV4-2 and TRBJ2-7; D gene uncertain. The germline CDR1 and CDR2 sequences are LGHNA and YNFKEQ. V was trimmed by 0 bases and J by 6 bases, leaving 9 bases between them. The CDR3 is made up of 13 amino acids. The CDR3 sequence is CASSQDGTAEQYF. CDR3 DNA: TGTGCCAGCAGCCAAGATGGCACGGCCGAGCAGTACTTC.

For this clonotype: A much bigger clone sits one base away, suggesting this may be a read error. The chain links TRBV12-3 or TRBV12-4 to TRBJ1-5, with D perhaps TRBD1 (5 bases). This CDR3 is built from 17 residues. V lost 6 bases and J 3 bases, leaving 21 bases between the germline ends. In DNA form, the CDR3 reads TGTGCCAGCAGCACCCCCCGGACACTTGATAACAATCAGCCCCAGCATTTT. Protein: CASSTPRTLDNNQPQHF.

This clonotype has at least ten counts. The chain combines TRBV12-3 or TRBV12-4 with TRBJ1-2, with D unresolved. The CDR3 totals 13 residues. Trimming took 8 bases from V and 0 from J, leaving 10 bases between them. The DNA of the CDR3 is TGTGCCAGCGGAGCGGCAGCTAACTATGGCTACACCTTC. Amino acids: CASGAAANYGYTF.

This clonotype was found many times. V and J are TRBV4-2 and TRBJ1-1; 9 bases fit TRBD1. V shed 4 bases, J shed 1 base, and the junction held 4 bases outside the gene matches. The CDR3 is 15 amino acids. The germline V gene has CDR1 LGHNA and CDR2 YNFKEQ. The CDR3 is CASSPGTGTNTEAFF. The CDR3 nucleotides read TGTGCCAGCAGCCCAGGGACAGGGACGAACACTGAAGCTTTCTTT.

This clonotype was found a few times. This chain connects TRBV12-3 or TRBV12-4 to TRBJ2-3; D remains unclear. Trimming took off 7 bases at V and 2 bases at J, with 10 bases between the two ends. CDR3 length: 13 amino acids. DNA of the CDR3: TGTGCCAGCAAACAGACGTACACAGATACGCAGTATTTT. Encoded protein: CASKQTYTDTQYF.

This clonotype was seen more than once but under ten times. V usage is TRBV29-1 and J usage is TRBJ2-6; the D is unclear. Per the germline V gene, CDR1 is SQVTM and CDR2 is ANQGSEA. The CDR3 consists of 14 residues. The V end was cut by 4 bases, the J end by 0 bases, with 7 bases between. CDR3 in DNA: TGCAGCGTTGTACAGAGCTCTGGGGCCAACGTCCTGACTTTC. Translated, it gives CSVVQSSGANVLTF.